A single sample is the source of the 28 T cell receptor beta chains below, sequenced in a study of regulatory T cells in long-lasting Graves disease. For TCR beta, libraries came from iRepertoire HTBI primers and Arm-PCR of CDR3 regions. Each CDR3 protein gets one entry after TCRdb re-called the multiplex PCR reads with MiXCR. The table lists hundreds of thousands of distinct CDR3 sequences, around 15% of them singletons. The time point denotes: newly diagnosed GD, antithyroid drugs for less than 3 months. PBMC-derived RNA was used for the TCR library. These same records also appear under a second study, on T cells in Graves' hyperthyroidism and ophthalmopathy.

Sequences were derived from peripheral blood mononuclear cells (PBMCs), sampled at new diagnosis, from a patient treated with antithyroid drugs. Receptor source: a woman aged 40 to 65 with Graves disease.

This chain connects TRBV20-1 to TRBJ2-2; D remains ambiguous. CDR3 length: 14 amino acids. Deletions cut 0 bases from V and 6 bases from J, with 11 bases between. Germline V gives CDR1 DFQATT, CDR2 SNEGSKA (reference sequence). In DNA form, the CDR3 reads TGCAGTGCTAGAGAGGGTACTTTCTCCGGGGAGCTGTTTTTT. It translates to CSAREGTFSGELFF.

This clonotype occurred many times. This chain uses TRBV6-2 or TRBV6-3 with TRBJ1-5; tentative D call: TRBD1 (5 bases). This CDR3 has 16 residues. The V end lost 5 bases, the J end lost 4 bases, and 18 bases lay between the germline ends. Germline lookup yields CDR1 MNHEY and CDR2 SVGEGT. The CDR3 protein is CASSGPGTGKNQPQHF. In DNA form, the CDR3 reads TGTGCCAGCAGTGGCCCCGGGACGGGAAAAAATCAGCCCCAGCATTTT.

This clonotype has a count of ten or more. The chain is built from TRBV2 and TRBJ2-5, with 10 bases that match TRBD1. The CDR3 totals 15 residues. The germline CDR1 and CDR2 sequences are SNHLY and FYNNEI. V lost 6 bases to trimming and J lost 6 bases; unmatched junction nucleotides: 10. The DNA for the CDR3 is TGTGCCAGCAGGGAGACAGGGGGCGGCGTAAAGACCCAGTACTTC. It translates to CASRETGGGVKTQYF.

This clonotype has a handful of counts. This chain connects TRBV6-1 to TRBJ1-5; D ambiguous. This CDR3 is built from 13 residues. Trimming took off 7 bases at V and 4 bases at J, with 11 bases between the two ends. The V gene's germline CDR1 is MNHNS and CDR2 SASEGT. The CDR3 region has the DNA TGTGCCAGCACCGTAGAGGTGAATCAGCCCCAGCATTTT. The encoded protein is CASTVEVNQPQHF.

A few counts support this clonotype. This chain connects TRBV6-2 or TRBV6-3 to TRBJ2-7; D may correspond to TRBD1 or TRBD2 (5 bases each). Trimming took 7 bases from V and 6 from J, leaving 16 bases between them. CDR1 is MNHEY, CDR2 SVGEGT, per germline. This CDR3 is built from 13 residues. The CDR3 loop is CASNEGQGFEQYF. The CDR3 bases are TGTGCCAGCAACGAGGGGCAGGGCTTCGAGCAGTACTTC.

This clonotype has a handful of counts. The J gene is TRBJ1-6, the V gene TRBV3-1, with 9 bases identical to TRBD1. This CDR3 has 15 residues. The J segment lost 7 bases and the V segment lost 4 bases, leaving 5 bases of the junction unmatched. Germline V gives CDR1 LGHDT, CDR2 YNNKEL (reference sequence). CDR3 bases: TGTGCCAGCAGCCGAACCGGGACAGGGAATTCACCCCTCCACTTT. This gives the protein CASSRTGTGNSPLHF.

This clonotype was counted many times. The chain links TRBV27 to TRBJ1-5; possible D gene TRBD1, 5 bases. The CDR3 is made up of 15 amino acids. V was pared by 0 bases and J by 1 base, with 7 bases between. CDR1 is MNHEY, CDR2 SMNVEV, per germline (reference sequence). In DNA form, the CDR3 reads TGTGCCAGCAGTTTATCAGGGGTAAGCAATCAGCCCCAGCATTTT. It translates to CASSLSGVSNQPQHF.

At least ten counts were recorded for this clonotype. The CDR3 DNA sequence: TGTGCCAGCAGTGATCAGGGCCTCGAGCAGTACTTC. Its translation: CASSDQGLEQYF. The V gene is TRBV2, the J gene TRBJ2-7, with D possibly matching TRBD1 (5 bases). V was pared by 3 bases and J by 6 bases, with 9 bases between. The CDR3 is 12 residues long. Germline CDR1 and CDR2: SNHLY and FYNNEI.

This clonotype was picked up many times. The V and J genes are TRBV20-1 and TRBJ1-2; the match to TRBD1 covers 9 bases. J lost 4 bases, V lost 5 bases, and 8 bases had no gene match. Germline CDR1 DFQATT, CDR2 SNEGSKA (reference sequence). This CDR3 spans 14 amino acids. The CDR3 coding sequence is TGCAGTGCTGCAGGGACAGGGCATCGCTATGGCTACACCTTC. This sequence encodes CSAAGTGHRYGYTF.

The rearrangement joins TRBV7-3 to TRBJ1-1; a possible D gene is TRBD1 (6 bases). This CDR3 contains 16 residues. Looked up from germline, CDR1 is SGHTA and CDR2 is FQGTGA. The germline V and J ends were trimmed by 5 bases and 5 bases, with 21 bases remaining between them. The CDR3 DNA reads as TGTGCCAGCAGCCCCGACGGCTTCAGGGGATGGACTGAAGCTTTCTTT. Protein: CASSPDGFRGWTEAFF.

This clonotype showed up many times. The J gene is TRBJ2-3, the V gene TRBV12-3 or TRBV12-4, with 14 bases aligning to TRBD2. Trimming cost V 5 bases and J 6 bases; bases outside gene matches: 4. The CDR3 sequence is 15 residues long. The CDR3 nucleotides are TGTGCCAGCAGTCGGACTAGCGGGGGGTCGGATACGCAGTATTTT. Its protein is CASSRTSGGSDTQYF.

This clonotype was seen many times. The chain links TRBV7-9 to TRBJ1-1, with D possibly matching TRBD1 (6 bases). CDR1 and CDR2 from the germline V gene are SEHNR and FQNEAQ (reference sequence). CDR3 length equals 17 residues. Trimming cost V 2 bases and J 0 bases, with 16 bases left between them. DNA for the CDR3: TGTGCCAGCAGCTTACCCCTCGGGACACCTATGAACACTGAAGCTTTCTTT. Its protein is CASSLPLGTPMNTEAFF.

The table lists this clonotype with many counts. The chain joins TRBV2 to TRBJ2-5; TRBD1 might be the D (5 bases). Germline CDR1 reads SNHLY; CDR2 reads FYNNEI. Trimming shortened V by 3 bases and J by 4 bases, and 9 bases separated the two germline ends. The CDR3 has 13 residues. This CDR3 reads CASSDRQGETQYF. CDR3 DNA sequence: TGTGCCAGCAGTGATAGGCAGGGAGAGACCCAGTACTTC.

In this sample, this clonotype turned up many times. The J gene is TRBJ2-5, the V gene TRBV7-9; D possibly uses TRBD1 or TRBD2 (5 bases each). V dropped 4 bases and J dropped 5 bases, with 14 bases sitting between them. Germline V gene lookup returns CDR1 SEHNR and CDR2 FQNEAQ (reference sequence). This CDR3 is 14 amino acids long. Here the CDR3 DNA reads TGTGCCAGCAGCTCCTCAGGGCGGAGGGAGACCCAGTACTTC. It specifies CASSSSGRRETQYF. Complete variable domain (other parts from reference TRBV7-9 and TRBJ2-5): DTGVSQNPRHKITKRGQNVTFRCDPISEHNRLYWYRQTLGQGPEFLTYFQNEAQLEKSRLLSDRFSAERPKGSFSTLEIQRTEQGDSAMYLCASSSSGRRETQYFGPGTRLLVL.

This clonotype was seen a few times. V usage is TRBV5-1 and J usage is TRBJ1-5, with a possible D match to TRBD1 (6 bases). The CDR3 extends over 17 amino acids. Germline V lookup: CDR1 SGHRS, CDR2 YFSETQ. V was clipped by 0 bases and J by 7 bases, with 20 bases between them. CDR3 nucleotides: TGCGCCAGCAGCTTGGGTTTCCCGGGGGGGGCTGGGCAGCCCCAGCATTTT. It specifies CASSLGFPGGAGQPQHF.

The chain employs TRBV24-1 and TRBJ2-2; D may correspond to TRBD1 or TRBD2 (6 bases each). V dropped 3 bases and J dropped 5 bases, with 15 bases sitting between them. This CDR3 is 16 amino acids long. Per the germline V gene, CDR1 is KGHDR and CDR2 is SFDVKD. Here the CDR3 reads CATSDGGGPRTGELFF. The CDR3 coding sequence is TGTGCCACCAGTGATGGAGGGGGGCCGAGAACCGGGGAGCTGTTTTTT.

As concerns this clonotype: A much larger clonotype is one base distant, so this may be a read error. V gene TRBV7-8 combines with J gene TRBJ1-2, with a weak D call TRBD1 (5 bases). The CDR3 spans 18 residues. Germline values: CDR1 SGHVS, CDR2 FQNEAQ. This CDR3 is CASSLALPGRGPTYGHTF. As DNA, the CDR3 is TGTGCCAGCAGCTTAGCGCTTCCCGGACGGGGACCAACCTATGGCCACACCTTC.

The table lists this clonotype with a few counts. The rearrangement links TRBV18 to TRBJ1-3; TRBD1 might be the D (5 bases). CDR1 and CDR2 from the germline V gene are KGHSH and LQKENI. The V end lost 6 bases, the J end lost 4 bases, and 13 bases lay between the germline ends. The CDR3 length is 14 residues. CDR3 bases: TGTGCCAGCTCGCCAGACAGAACCGGAAACACCATATATTTT. Protein sequence: CASSPDRTGNTIYF.

The V gene is TRBV27, the J gene TRBJ1-2; 9 bases align to TRBD1. CDR3 size: 13 residues. Germline V gene data show CDR1 as MNHEY and CDR2 as SMNVEV (reference sequence). V trimming: 5 bases; J trimming: 8 bases; junction bases outside the gene matches: 6. CDR3 sequence (DNA): TGTGCCAGCAGTCCTTGGACAGGGGTCGGCTACACCTTC. This sequence encodes CASSPWTGVGYTF.

This clonotype appeared many times. The V and J genes are TRBV28 and TRBJ2-7; D remains unclear. V was cut by 6 bases and J by 1 base, with 13 bases left in between. CDR1 is MDHEN and CDR2 is SYDVKM in the germline V gene. CDR3 length: 14 amino acids. As DNA, the CDR3 is TGTGCCAGCAGCGAAGGCGGACGGTCCTACGAGCAGTACTTC. Its translation: CASSEGGRSYEQYF.

The table lists this clonotype with a few counts. The chain links TRBV12-5 to TRBJ1-3, with D uncertain. Germline CDR1 and CDR2: LGHNT and FRNRAP. CDR3 size: 17 residues. The germline V and J ends were trimmed by 0 bases and 4 bases, with 16 bases remaining between them. The CDR3 DNA is TGTGCTAGTGGTTTGGTACCCTGGCGACTTGAGGGAAACACCATATATTTT. Its protein is CASGLVPWRLEGNTIYF.

The table lists this clonotype with many counts. The rearrangement uses TRBV6-5 and TRBJ2-7; TRBD1 might be the D (5 bases). Germline-derived CDR1 and CDR2 are MNHEY and SVGAGI. V was pared by 4 bases and J by 0 bases, with 13 bases between. The CDR3 contains 15 residues. The CDR3 reads CASSSRQTSSYEQYF. CDR3 coding DNA: TGTGCCAGCAGTTCTAGACAGACCAGCTCCTACGAGCAGTACTTC.

This clonotype has more than one count but fewer than ten. CDR3 sequence reads: CASSGTGRNTGELFF. The CDR3 DNA reads TGCGCCAGCAGCGGGACAGGGCGGAACACCGGGGAGCTGTTTTTT. This chain links TRBV5-1 with TRBJ2-2; 9 nucleotides match TRBD1. CDR1 is SGHRS, CDR2 YFSETQ, per germline. The CDR3 extends over 15 amino acids. With V trimmed by 4 bases and J by 1 base, 2 bases remained unmatched.

The rearrangement links TRBV12-3 or TRBV12-4 to TRBJ2-3; 9 bases map to TRBD2. CDR3 length: 14 amino acids. V was clipped by 7 bases and J by 4 bases; unmatched bases: 6. DNA of the CDR3: TGTGCCAGCAAACCGGGACTAGCTGCAGATACGCAGTATTTT. It is translated as CASKPGLAADTQYF.

The table lists this clonotype with many counts. The V and J genes are TRBV28 and TRBJ1-3; D gene unclear. Germline-derived CDR1 and CDR2 are MDHEN and SYDVKM. Trimming shortened V by 1 base and J by 2 bases, and 9 bases separated the two germline ends. The CDR3 sequence is 15 residues long. This CDR3 is CASSLFSHTGNTIYF. CDR3 coding DNA: TGTGCCAGCAGTTTATTCAGTCACACTGGAAACACCATATATTTT.

This clonotype was detected ten times or more. V gene TRBV20-1 combines with J gene TRBJ2-5; tentatively, D is TRBD1 (7 bases). V was cut by 4 bases and J by 4 bases, with 16 bases left in between. CDR1 is DFQATT and CDR2 is SNEGSKA in the germline V gene (reference sequence). The CDR3 consists of 14 residues. CDR3 bases: TGCAGTGCTACACGCCAGGGGGGTGGAGAGACCCAGTACTTC. This codes for CSATRQGGGETQYF.

In its sample, this clonotype was seen many times. V gene TRBV20-1 combines with J gene TRBJ2-7; D not certain. Trimming pared 6 bases from V and 3 bases from J, leaving 9 bases between. The CDR3 has 11 amino acids. From germline, CDR1 is DFQATT and CDR2 SNEGSKA (reference sequence). CDR3 sequence reads: CSAMDGYEQYF. In DNA form, the CDR3 reads TGCAGTGCCATGGACGGCTACGAGCAGTACTTC.

This clonotype was observed at least ten times. J is TRBJ1-2 and V is TRBV15; TRBD1 matches at 7 bases. Germline assignment: CDR1 LNHNV and CDR2 YYDKDF (reference sequence). Trimming at V came to 4 bases and at J to 8 bases, leaving 7 bases not matched to a gene. The CDR3 consists of 13 residues. The CDR3 is CATSNSGGEGYTF. In nucleotides, the CDR3 is TGTGCCACCAGCAATTCAGGGGGTGAGGGCTACACCTTC.